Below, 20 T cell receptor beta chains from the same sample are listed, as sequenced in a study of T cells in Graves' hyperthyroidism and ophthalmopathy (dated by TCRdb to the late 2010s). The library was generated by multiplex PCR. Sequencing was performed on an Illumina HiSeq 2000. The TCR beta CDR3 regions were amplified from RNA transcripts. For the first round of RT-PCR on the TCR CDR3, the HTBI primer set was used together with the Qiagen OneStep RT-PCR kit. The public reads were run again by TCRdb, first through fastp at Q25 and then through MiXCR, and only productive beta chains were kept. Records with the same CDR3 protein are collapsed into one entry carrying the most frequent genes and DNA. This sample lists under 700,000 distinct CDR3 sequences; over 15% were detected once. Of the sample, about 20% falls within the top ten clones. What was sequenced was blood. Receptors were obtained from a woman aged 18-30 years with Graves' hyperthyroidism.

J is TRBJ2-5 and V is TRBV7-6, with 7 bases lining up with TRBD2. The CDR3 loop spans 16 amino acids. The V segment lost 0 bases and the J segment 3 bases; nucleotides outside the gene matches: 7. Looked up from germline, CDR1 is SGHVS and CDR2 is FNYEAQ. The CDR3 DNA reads TGTGCCAGCAGCTTAGCGGGACTAAGGTTTAAAGAGACCCAGTACTTC. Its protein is CASSLAGLRFKETQYF. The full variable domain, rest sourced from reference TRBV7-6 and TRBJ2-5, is GAGVSQSPRYKVTKRGQDVALRCDPISGHVSLYWYRQALGQGPEFLTYFNYEAQQDKSGLPNDRFSAERPEGSISTLTIQRTEQRDSAMYRCASSLAGLRFKETQYFGPGTRLLVL.

The CDR3 DNA reads as TGTGCCAGCAGTTACTCGGGGACAGGGAGGGAAAAACTGTTTTTT. It yields the protein CASSYSGTGREKLFF. The rearrangement links TRBV6-5 to TRBJ1-4, with TRBD1 matching 9 bases. This CDR3 region has 15 residues. Trimming cost V 0 bases and J 8 bases; bases outside gene matches: 4. Germline lookup yields CDR1 MNHEY and CDR2 SVGAGI.

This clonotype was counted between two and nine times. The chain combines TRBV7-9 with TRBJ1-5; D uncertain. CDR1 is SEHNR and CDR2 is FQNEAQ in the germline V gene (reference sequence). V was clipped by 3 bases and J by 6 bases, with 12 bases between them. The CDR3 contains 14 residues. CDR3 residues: CASSLPEAGQPQHF. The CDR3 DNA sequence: TGTGCCAGCAGCTTGCCCGAAGCCGGTCAGCCCCAGCATTTT.

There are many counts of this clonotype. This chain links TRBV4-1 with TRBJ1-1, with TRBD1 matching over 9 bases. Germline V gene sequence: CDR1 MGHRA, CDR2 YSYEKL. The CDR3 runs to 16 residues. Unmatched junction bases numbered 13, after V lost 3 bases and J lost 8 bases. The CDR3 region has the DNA TGCGCCAGCAGCCAGGGTTCGGGGACAGGGAGGCGGGAAGCTTTCTTT. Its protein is CASSQGSGTGRREAFF.

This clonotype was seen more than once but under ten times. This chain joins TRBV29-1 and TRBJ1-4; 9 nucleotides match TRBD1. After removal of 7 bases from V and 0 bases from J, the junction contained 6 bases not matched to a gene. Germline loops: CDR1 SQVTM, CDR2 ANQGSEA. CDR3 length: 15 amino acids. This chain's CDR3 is CSGRTGASTNEKLFF. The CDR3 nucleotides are TGCAGCGGGAGGACAGGGGCCTCAACTAATGAAAAACTGTTTTTT.

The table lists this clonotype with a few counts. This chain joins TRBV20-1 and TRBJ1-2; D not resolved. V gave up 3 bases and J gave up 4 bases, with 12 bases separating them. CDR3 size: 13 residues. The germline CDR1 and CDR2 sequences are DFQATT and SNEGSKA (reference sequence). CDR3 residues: CSASLIVGYGYTF. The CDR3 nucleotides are TGCAGTGCTAGTCTAATCGTGGGCTATGGCTACACCTTC.

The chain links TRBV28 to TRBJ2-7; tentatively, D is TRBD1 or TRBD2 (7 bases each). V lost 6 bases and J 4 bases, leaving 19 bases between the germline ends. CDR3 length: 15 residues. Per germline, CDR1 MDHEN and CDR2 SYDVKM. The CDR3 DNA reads TGTGCCAGCAGGGACCAGGGGGGGTCAGAATACGAGCAGTACTTC. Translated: CASRDQGGSEYEQYF.

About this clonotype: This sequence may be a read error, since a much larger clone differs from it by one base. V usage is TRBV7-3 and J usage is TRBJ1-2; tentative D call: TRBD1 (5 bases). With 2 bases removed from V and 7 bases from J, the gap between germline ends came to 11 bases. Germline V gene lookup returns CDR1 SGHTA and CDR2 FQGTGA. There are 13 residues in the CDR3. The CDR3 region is CASSLDAGGGYTF. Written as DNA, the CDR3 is TGTGCCAGCAGCTTAGACGCTGGGGGTGGCTACACCTTC. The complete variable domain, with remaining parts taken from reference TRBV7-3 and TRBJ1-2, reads GAGVSQTPSNKVTEKGKYVELRCDPISGHTALYWYRQSLGQGPEFLIYFQGTGAADDSGLPNDRFFAVRPEGSVSTLKIQRTERGDSAVYLCASSLDAGGGYTFGSGTRLTVV.

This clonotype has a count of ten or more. The CDR3 nucleotides are TGTGCCAGCAGTTTAGACAGGGGAGTCCATGGCTACACCTTC. This gives the protein CASSLDRGVHGYTF. This chain joins TRBV12-3 or TRBV12-4 and TRBJ1-2; 7 bases line up with TRBD1. V trimming: 1 base; J trimming: 6 bases; junction bases outside the gene matches: 5. CDR3 length: 14 amino acids.

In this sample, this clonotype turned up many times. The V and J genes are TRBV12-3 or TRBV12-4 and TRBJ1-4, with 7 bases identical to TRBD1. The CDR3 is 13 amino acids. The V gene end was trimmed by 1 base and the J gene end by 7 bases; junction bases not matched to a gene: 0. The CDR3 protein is CASSLGQGEKLFF. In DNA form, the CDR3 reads TGTGCCAGCAGTTTAGGACAGGGTGAAAAACTGTTTTTT.

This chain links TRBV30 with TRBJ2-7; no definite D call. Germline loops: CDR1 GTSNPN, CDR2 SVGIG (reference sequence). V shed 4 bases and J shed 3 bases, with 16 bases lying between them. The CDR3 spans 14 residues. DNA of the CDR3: TGTGCCTGGACCGTGATTGGGCAAGGCTACGAGCAGTACTTC. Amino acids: CAWTVIGQGYEQYF. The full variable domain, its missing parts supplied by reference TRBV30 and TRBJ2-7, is SQTIHQWPATLVQPVGSPLSLECTVEGTSNPNLYWYRQAAGRGLQLLFYSVGIGQISSEVPQNLSASRPQDRQFILSSKKLLLSDSGFYLCAWTVIGQGYEQYFGPGTRLTVT.

The CDR3 spells CASSAPGVTGVETQYF. The CDR3 region has the DNA TGTGCCAGCAGTGCGCCGGGCGTAACAGGGGTTGAGACCCAGTACTTC. V usage is TRBV28 and J usage is TRBJ2-5; 7 nucleotides line up with TRBD1. The CDR3 is 16 amino acids. V was pared by 5 bases and J by 5 bases, with 14 bases of the junction left unmatched. Germline loops: CDR1 MDHEN, CDR2 SYDVKM.

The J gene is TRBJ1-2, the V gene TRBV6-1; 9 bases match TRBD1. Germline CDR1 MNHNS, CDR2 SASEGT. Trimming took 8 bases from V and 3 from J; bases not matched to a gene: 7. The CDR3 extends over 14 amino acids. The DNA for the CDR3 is TGTGCCAGCGGTTGGACAGGGGAGGACTATGGCTACACCTTC. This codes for CASGWTGEDYGYTF.

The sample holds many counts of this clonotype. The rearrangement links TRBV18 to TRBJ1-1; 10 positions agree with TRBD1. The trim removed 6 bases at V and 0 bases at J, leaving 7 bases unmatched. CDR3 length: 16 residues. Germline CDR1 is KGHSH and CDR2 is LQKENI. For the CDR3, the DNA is TGTGCCAGCTCGTCTGACAGGGGGCGATTGAACACTGAAGCTTTCTTT. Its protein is CASSSDRGRLNTEAFF.

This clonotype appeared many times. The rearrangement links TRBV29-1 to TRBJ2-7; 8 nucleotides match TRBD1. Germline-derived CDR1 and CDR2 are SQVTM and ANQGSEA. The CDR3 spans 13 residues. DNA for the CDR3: TGCAGTGCCATGAGACAGGGGAGTTACGAGCAGTACTTC. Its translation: CSAMRQGSYEQYF.

CDR3 protein: CASSQWSPGSKLFF. The CDR3, as DNA: TGTGCCAGCAGCCAATGGTCTCCGGGCAGCAAACTGTTTTTT. The chain employs TRBV14 and TRBJ1-4, with D unclear. The CDR3 is made up of 14 amino acids. V gave up 2 bases and J gave up 11 bases, with 15 bases separating them. Germline values: CDR1 SGHDN, CDR2 FVKESK. Full variable domain (rest looked up from reference TRBV14 and TRBJ1-4): EAGVTQFPSHSVIEKGQTVTLRCDPISGHDNLYWYRRVMGKEIKFLLHFVKESKQDESGMPNNRFLAERTGGTYSTLKVQPAELEDSGVYFCASSQWSPGSKLFFGSGTQLSVL.

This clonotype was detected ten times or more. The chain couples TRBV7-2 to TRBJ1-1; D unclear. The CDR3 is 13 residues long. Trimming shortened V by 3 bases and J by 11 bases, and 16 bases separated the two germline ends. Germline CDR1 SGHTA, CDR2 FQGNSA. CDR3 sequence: CASSFSPGPNAFF. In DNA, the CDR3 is TGTGCCAGCAGCTTTTCACCAGGTCCTAATGCTTTCTTT.

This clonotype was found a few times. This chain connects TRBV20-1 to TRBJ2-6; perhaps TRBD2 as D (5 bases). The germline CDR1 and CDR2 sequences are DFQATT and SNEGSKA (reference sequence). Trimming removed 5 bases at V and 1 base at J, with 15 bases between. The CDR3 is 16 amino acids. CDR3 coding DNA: TGCAGTGCTGAGAGGGAACAGCCGTCTGGGGCCAACGTCCTGACTTTC. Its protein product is CSAEREQPSGANVLTF.

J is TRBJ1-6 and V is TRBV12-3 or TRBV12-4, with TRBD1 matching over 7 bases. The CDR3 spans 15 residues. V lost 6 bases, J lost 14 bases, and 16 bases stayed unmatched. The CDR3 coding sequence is TGTGCCAGCAGCCCCCGACAGGGCGGGGGCTGGGCCCTCCACTTT. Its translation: CASSPRQGGGWALHF.

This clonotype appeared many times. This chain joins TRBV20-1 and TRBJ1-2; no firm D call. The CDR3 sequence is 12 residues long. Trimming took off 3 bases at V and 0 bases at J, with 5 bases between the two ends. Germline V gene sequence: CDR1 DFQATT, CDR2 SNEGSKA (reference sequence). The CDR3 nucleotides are TGCAGTGCTAGCCAGTCTAACTATGGCTACACCTTC. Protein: CSASQSNYGYTF.